Listed here is a single T cell receptor beta chain. Its antigen is still unknown. The data were obtained in a study of shared clonotypes between healthy human individuals. Study conclusions and caveats: Several donors shared approximately 5% of their naive CD4 clonotypes.

Using immunoSEQ multiplex PCR, the repertoire was profiled, and TCRdb retains in-frame clones only, with some absent. The table includes more than 2,000,000 clones, 80% to 95% detected once. Every donor, a Caucasian adult, lived in Nashville, Tennessee. Germline V gene data show CDR1 as SQVTM and CDR2 as ANQGSEA. CDR3 length: 13 residues. V lost 8 bases and J lost 10, with 23 bases in between. This TCR derives from a man between 18 and 29 years old in good health. Some clones in this sample may be carry-over from other donors' samples. Sequencing was carried out using naive CD4+ T cells from PBMCs. This sample's subset: CD45RA+ positively selected. The chain couples TRBV29-1 to TRBJ1-2; D may be TRBD1 (6 bases). The CDR3 here is CSSKGQGSWDYTF. The CDR3 nucleotides are TGCAGCTCTAAGGGGCAGGGGTCGTGGGACTACACCTTC. The whole variable domain, filled in from reference TRBV29-1 and TRBJ1-2, reads SAVISQKPSRDICQRGTSLTIQCQVDSQVTMMFWYRQQPGQSLTLIATANQGSEATYESGFVIDKFPISRPNLTFSTLTVSNMSPEDSSIYLCSSKGQGSWDYTFGSGTRLTVV.